Below, 10 T cell receptor beta chains from the same sample are listed, as sequenced in a study of T cell clones after liver transplantation. Measured with immunoSEQ multiplex PCR; TCRdb has only the in-frame clones, and not every one. This repertoire shows about 74,000 clones, approximately 80% found once; its top ten account for approximately 0.55%. This sample comprised CD4+ T cells from blood, obtained before liver transplant. All receptors come from a human donor who received a liver transplant.

The CDR3 DNA reads TGCGCCAGCAGCCAAGATCGAGGGCTAGCCAACACCGGGGAGCTGTTTTTT. Residues: CASSQDRGLANTGELFF. The rearrangement uses TRBV4-3 and TRBJ2-2; the D gene is possibly TRBD2 (5 bases). The germline V and J ends were trimmed by 0 bases and 2 bases, with 13 bases remaining between them. The CDR3 has 17 amino acids. Germline V gene lookup returns CDR1 LGHNA and CDR2 YSLEER.

The chain recombines TRBV6-6 with TRBJ2-2; 11 bases are a match to TRBD2. The CDR3 contains 16 residues. Germline CDR1 reads MNHNY; CDR2 reads SVGAGI (reference sequence). The trim removed 5 bases at V and 6 bases at J, leaving 8 bases unmatched. For the CDR3, the DNA is TGTGCCAGCAGTACGCGACTAGCGGGAAGCCCCGGGGAGCTGTTTTTT. It translates to CASSTRLAGSPGELFF.

About this clone itself: Distinct nucleotide sequences in the sample also encode this CDR3. This chain links TRBV9 with TRBJ2-1, with a weak D call TRBD1 (6 bases). CDR3 size: 14 residues. V was shortened by 0 bases and J by 4 bases, with 8 bases between the two germline ends. Germline V gene data show CDR1 as SGDLS and CDR2 as YYNGEE. The CDR3 protein is CASSVAGAYNEQFF. The CDR3 coding sequence is TGTGCCAGCAGCGTAGCAGGGGCGTACAATGAGCAGTTCTTC. The variable domain in full, completed from reference TRBV9 and TRBJ2-1, reads DSGVTQTPKHLITATGQRVTLRCSPRSGDLSVYWYQQSLDQGLQFLIQYYNGEERAKGNILERFSAQQFPDLHSELNLSSLELGDSALYFCASSVAGAYNEQFFGPGTRLTVL.

The chain employs TRBV18 and TRBJ2-5; unclear D gene. From germline, CDR1 is KGHSH and CDR2 LQKENI. The CDR3 has 15 residues. Deletions cut 0 bases from V and 1 base from J, with 9 bases between. This CDR3 reads CASSPPGRIQETQYF. CDR3 in DNA: TGTGCCAGCTCACCACCGGGAAGGATCCAAGAGACCCAGTACTTC. Together with reference TRBV18 and TRBJ2-5, the CDR3 gives the full variable domain: NAGVMQNPRHLVRRRGQEARLRCSPMKGHSHVYWYRQLPEEGLKFMVYLQKENIIDESGMPKERFSAEFPKEGPSILRIQQVVRGDSAAYFCASSPPGRIQETQYFGPGTRLLVL.

The V gene is TRBV2, the J gene TRBJ2-7, with D unresolved. Germline CDR1 SNHLY, CDR2 FYNNEI. Trimming shortened V by 2 bases and J by 0 bases, and 11 bases separated the two germline ends. The CDR3 runs to 15 residues. Here the CDR3 reads CASSEQSLSSYEQYF. The DNA of the CDR3 is TGTGCCAGCAGTGAACAATCTCTGAGCTCCTACGAGCAGTACTTC.

This rearrangement joins TRBV15 to TRBJ2-5; D call uncertain. CDR3 length: 12 residues. The V end lost 2 bases, the J end lost 5 bases, and 6 bases lay between the germline ends. Germline CDR1 LNHNV, CDR2 YYDKDF (reference sequence). CDR3 loop: CATSRPGETQYF. CDR3 nucleotide sequence: TGTGCCACCAGCAGACCTGGGGAGACCCAGTACTTC.

This rearrangement joins TRBV28 to TRBJ2-3, with D possibly being TRBD1 (8 bases). This CDR3 comprises 17 residues. The V end lost 6 bases, the J end lost 2 bases, and 21 bases lay between the germline ends. Germline CDR1 and CDR2: MDHEN and SYDVKM. The CDR3 loop reads CASRSGGGTGFTDTQYF. The CDR3 nucleotides read TGTGCCAGCAGATCTGGGGGGGGGACAGGATTCACAGATACGCAGTATTTT.

The chain employs TRBV7-8 and TRBJ2-1; 7 bases are shared with TRBD1. The germline V gene has CDR1 SGHVS and CDR2 FQNEAQ. V lost 5 bases, J lost 2 bases, and 9 bases stayed unmatched. The CDR3 has 16 amino acids. CDR3 in amino acids: CASSAPGQRTYNEQFF. DNA of the CDR3: TGTGCCAGCAGCGCCCCGGGACAGCGGACCTACAATGAGCAGTTCTTC.

As DNA, the CDR3 is TGTGCCAGCAGTAGGGGGACTAATGAAAAACTGTTTTTT. Translation: CASSRGTNEKLFF. The chain is built from TRBV28 and TRBJ1-4, with D maybe TRBD1 (6 bases). Germline CDR1 MDHEN, CDR2 SYDVKM. This CDR3 comprises 13 residues. The V end was cut by 5 bases, the J end by 2 bases, with 6 bases between.

This sequence joins TRBV5-1 and TRBJ1-5; D remains ambiguous. The CDR3 length is 13 residues. Germline V gives CDR1 SGHRS, CDR2 YFSETQ. Trimming took 0 bases from V and 9 from J, leaving 10 bases between them. The CDR3 coding sequence is TGCGCCAGCAGCTTGGAAGTGGGGAGGCCCCAGCATTTT. Protein product: CASSLEVGRPQHF.